Following are 9 T cell receptor beta chains from one sample sequenced in a study of a mutant IDH1 vaccine in newly diagnosed glioma. Time point described: week 11, during vaccination. Each dose delivered 300 ug of mutant IDH1 20-mer peptide subcutaneously with imiquimod. Their recognized antigens are unknown. Assay used: immunoSEQ multiplex PCR; TCRdb lists only in-frame clones, some missing. The sample holds tens of thousands of clones, just over 70% seen once. Here the sequenced sample was peripheral blood mononuclear cells (PBMCs), taken from a glioma patient whose treatment included an IDH1 peptide vaccine. These receptors came from a man in his late teens or twenties with glioma. Some clones in this sample may be carry-over from other donors' samples.

The rearrangement uses TRBV27 and TRBJ1-2; 7 positions agree with TRBD1. The CDR3 spans 17 residues. Germline lookup yields CDR1 MNHEY and CDR2 SMNVEV (reference sequence). The junction had 15 bases not matched to a gene; V was cut back by 2 bases and J by 6 bases. The CDR3, as DNA: TGTGCCAGCAGTTTAGGGACAGAAGTTCGAGGGTGGGATGGCTACACCTTC. This translates into CASSLGTEVRGWDGYTF.

The chain recombines TRBV4-2 with TRBJ1-2; D gene uncertain. The germline gives CDR1 LGHNA, CDR2 YNFKEQ. Trimming cost V 0 bases and J 8 bases, with 22 bases left between them. The CDR3 totals 17 residues. Here the CDR3 DNA reads TGTGCCAGCAGCCAAGACCAAGGCGAGGGCCTTATTGGGGGCTACACCTTC. This sequence encodes CASSQDQGEGLIGGYTF.

There are a few counts of this clone. The chain links TRBV6-1 to TRBJ1-6, with 9 bases identical to TRBD1. The V and J ends lost 4 bases and 5 bases, in that order; junction bases with no gene match: 6. Germline loops: CDR1 MNHNS, CDR2 SASEGT. The CDR3 is 16 amino acids. CDR3 DNA sequence: TGTGCCAGCAGTGGACCGGGACAGGGCAATAATTCACCCCTCCACTTT. Its protein product is CASSGPGQGNNSPLHF.

The chain is built from TRBV5-6 and TRBJ2-1, with 8 bases fitting TRBD2. This CDR3 has 14 amino acids. The germline gives CDR1 SGHDT, CDR2 YYEEEE. The junction had 2 bases not matched to a gene; V was cut back by 2 bases and J by 4 bases. The CDR3 DNA reads as TGTGCCAGCAGCTTAAGACTAGCGTACAATGAGCAGTTCTTC. Translation gives CASSLRLAYNEQFF.

The chain couples TRBV9 to TRBJ1-2; perhaps TRBD1 as D (5 bases). Germline lookup yields CDR1 SGDLS and CDR2 YYNGEE. The CDR3 is 15 residues long. V was trimmed by 3 bases and J by 6 bases, leaving 18 bases between them. The chain's CDR3 is CASSDTSGRTNGYTF. The DNA for the CDR3 is TGTGCCAGCAGCGACACCTCGGGACGCACGAATGGCTACACCTTC.

CDR3 sequence reads: CASSLGLRRGNTIYF. CDR3 nucleotides: TGTGCCAGCAGCTTGGGTCTAAGACGAGGAAACACCATATATTTT. This chain uses TRBV7-2 with TRBJ1-3; D gene unclear. Germline lookup yields CDR1 SGHTA and CDR2 FQGNSA. The V and J ends lost 3 bases and 4 bases respectively, with 13 bases between them. The CDR3 extends over 15 amino acids.

The CDR3 DNA sequence: TGTGCCCTCTACACGTACAATGAGCAGTTCTTC. It specifies CALYTYNEQFF. V usage is TRBV30 and J usage is TRBJ2-1; no clear D. From germline, CDR1 is GTSNPN and CDR2 SVGIG (reference sequence). This CDR3 is built from 11 residues. The germline V and J ends were trimmed by 8 bases and 4 bases, with 9 bases remaining between them.

The chain uses TRBV7-9 and TRBJ2-7, with 7 nucleotides matching TRBD2. CDR3 size: 17 residues. V shed 5 bases and J 0 bases; nucleotides not matched to a gene: 13. Germline loops: CDR1 SEHNR, CDR2 FQNEAQ (reference sequence). The CDR3 DNA reads as TGTGCCAGCAGCCCATTACGGGGGGTTCAAGGCTCCTACGAGCAGTACTTC. The encoded protein is CASSPLRGVQGSYEQYF.

The rearrangement joins TRBV11-2 to TRBJ2-7; 7 bases fit TRBD1. The V gene's germline CDR1 is SGHAT and CDR2 FQNNGV. The CDR3 sequence is 15 residues long. The V and J ends lost 5 bases and 4 bases, in that order; junction bases with no gene match: 11. Here the CDR3 DNA reads TGTGCCAGCAGCAGTAGACAGGGTGAGCGGTACGAGCAGTACTTC. Its translation is CASSSRQGERYEQYF.